One sample yielded the 4 T cell receptor beta chains listed below, sequenced in a study of T cell responses to AZD1222 COVID-19 vaccine. TCRdb's table, derived via immunoSEQ multiplex PCR, lists solely in-frame clones and lacks some. The table has about 120,000 clones, roughly nine tenths seen once. The input for sequencing was peripheral blood, taken on day 0 of AZD1222 vaccination. The receptors here all came from an adult in good health.

This clone appeared a few times. The chain recombines TRBV5-4 with TRBJ2-3; TRBD2 matches at 8 bases. V was clipped by 10 bases and J by 6 bases; unmatched bases: 13. Germline V gene sequence: CDR1 SGHNT, CDR2 YYREEE (reference sequence). The CDR3 length is 14 residues. The CDR3 bases are TGTGCCTTTGCAAGGAGCGGGAGATCCGATACGCAGTATTTT. As protein: CAFARSGRSDTQYF.

V usage is TRBV6-2 or TRBV6-3 and J usage is TRBJ2-5; 7 bases line up with TRBD1. After removal of 5 bases from V and 5 bases from J, the junction contained 5 bases not matched to a gene. This CDR3 has 13 residues. Germline CDR1 and CDR2: MNHEY and SVGEGT. The CDR3: CASSQGQFETQYF. The CDR3 bases are TGTGCCAGCAGTCAGGGACAGTTCGAGACCCAGTACTTC.

This clone was counted once. The rearrangement uses TRBV7-3 and TRBJ2-7, with 10 nucleotides matching TRBD2. Germline V gene lookup returns CDR1 SGHTA and CDR2 FQGTGA. V lost 5 bases, J lost 4 bases, and 5 bases stayed unmatched. The CDR3 is made up of 14 amino acids. The CDR3 loop reads CASSASGSSYEQYF. The CDR3 DNA reads TGTGCCAGCAGCGCTAGCGGGAGTTCTTACGAGCAGTACTTC.

This chain joins TRBV6-5 and TRBJ1-2; D is perhaps TRBD1 (6 bases). Trimming took 0 bases from V and 4 from J, leaving 15 bases between them. CDR1 MNHEY and CDR2 SVGAGI come from the germline V gene. This CDR3 region has 16 residues. The CDR3, as DNA: TGTGCCAGCAGTTACTCAGGGGGTCGGGGGAGCTATGGCTACACCTTC. Translation: CASSYSGGRGSYGYTF.